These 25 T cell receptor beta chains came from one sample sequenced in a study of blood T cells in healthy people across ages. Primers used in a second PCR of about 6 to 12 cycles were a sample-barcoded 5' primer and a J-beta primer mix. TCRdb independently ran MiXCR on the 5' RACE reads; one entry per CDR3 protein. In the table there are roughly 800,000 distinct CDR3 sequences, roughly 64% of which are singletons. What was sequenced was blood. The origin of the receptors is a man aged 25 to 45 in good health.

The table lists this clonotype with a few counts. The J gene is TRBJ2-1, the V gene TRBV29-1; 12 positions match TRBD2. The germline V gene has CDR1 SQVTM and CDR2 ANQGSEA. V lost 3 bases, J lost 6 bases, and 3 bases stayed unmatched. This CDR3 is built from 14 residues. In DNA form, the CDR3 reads TGCAGCGTTGAGAGACTAGCGGGAGCCAATGAGCAGTTCTTC. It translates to CSVERLAGANEQFF.

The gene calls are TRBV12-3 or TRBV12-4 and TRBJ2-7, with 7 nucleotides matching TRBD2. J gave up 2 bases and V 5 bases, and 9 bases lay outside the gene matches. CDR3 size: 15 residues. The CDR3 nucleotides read TGTGCCAGCAGTCCGAGCGGGGCGCTCCCCTACGAGCAGTACTTC. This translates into CASSPSGALPYEQYF.

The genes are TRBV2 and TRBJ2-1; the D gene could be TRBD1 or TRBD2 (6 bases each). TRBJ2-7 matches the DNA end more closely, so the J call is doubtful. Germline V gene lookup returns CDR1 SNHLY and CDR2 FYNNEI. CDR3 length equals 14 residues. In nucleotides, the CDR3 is TGTGCCTGCCGTAGGGGGGTATCCTACAATGAGCAGTACTTC. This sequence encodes CACRRGVSYNEQYF.

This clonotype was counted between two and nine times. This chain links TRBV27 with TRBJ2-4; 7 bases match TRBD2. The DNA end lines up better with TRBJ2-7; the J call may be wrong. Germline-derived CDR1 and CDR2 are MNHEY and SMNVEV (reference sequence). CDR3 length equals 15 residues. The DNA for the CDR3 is TGTGCCAGCAGTTTATGGGGCGGGAGTTTGTACGAGCAGTACTTC. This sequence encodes CASSLWGGSLYEQYF.

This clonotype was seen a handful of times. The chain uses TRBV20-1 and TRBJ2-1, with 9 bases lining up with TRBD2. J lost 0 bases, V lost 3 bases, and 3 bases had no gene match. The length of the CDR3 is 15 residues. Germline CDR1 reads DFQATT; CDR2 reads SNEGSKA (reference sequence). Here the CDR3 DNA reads TGCAGTGCTAGGGGAGCGGGAGGCTCCTACAATGAGCAGTTCTTC. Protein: CSARGAGGSYNEQFF.

CDR3 DNA sequence: TGCAGCGTTCTTGAAAACTATGGCTACACCTTC. Its translation is CSVLENYGYTF. The chain combines TRBV29-1 with TRBJ1-2; no definite D call. V was shortened by 5 bases and J by 2 bases, with 6 bases between the two germline ends. The CDR3 is made up of 11 amino acids. In germline, CDR1 is SQVTM, CDR2 ANQGSEA.

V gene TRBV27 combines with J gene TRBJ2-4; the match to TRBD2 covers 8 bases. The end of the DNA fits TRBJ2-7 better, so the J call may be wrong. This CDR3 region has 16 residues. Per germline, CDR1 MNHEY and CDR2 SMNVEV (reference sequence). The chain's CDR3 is CASSLAWGTSSYEQYF. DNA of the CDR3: TGTGCCAGCAGTTTAGCATGGGGGACTAGTTCCTACGAGCAGTACTTC.

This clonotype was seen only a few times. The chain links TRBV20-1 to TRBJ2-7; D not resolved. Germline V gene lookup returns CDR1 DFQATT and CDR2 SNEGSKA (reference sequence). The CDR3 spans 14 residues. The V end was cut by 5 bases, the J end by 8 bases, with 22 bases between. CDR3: CSARGRTESTQQYF. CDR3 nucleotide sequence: TGCAGTGCTCGAGGCCGAACGGAGTCTACGCAGCAGTACTTC.

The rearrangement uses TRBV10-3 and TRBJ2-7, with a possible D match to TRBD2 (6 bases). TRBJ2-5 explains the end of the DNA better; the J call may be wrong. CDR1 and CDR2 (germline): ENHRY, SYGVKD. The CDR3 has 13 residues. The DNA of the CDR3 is TGTGCCATCAGGGAGGAGGGACAAGAGACCCAGTACTTC. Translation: CAIREEGQETQYF.

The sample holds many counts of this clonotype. The CDR3 loop is CSVGIPAKDEQYF. CDR3 nucleotide sequence: TGCAGCGTCGGAATCCCCGCTAAGGACGAGCAGTACTTC. The chain employs TRBV29-1 and TRBJ2-7; the D is unclear. CDR3 length: 13 residues. V lost 6 bases and J lost 5, with 17 bases in between. Germline CDR1 reads SQVTM; CDR2 reads ANQGSEA.

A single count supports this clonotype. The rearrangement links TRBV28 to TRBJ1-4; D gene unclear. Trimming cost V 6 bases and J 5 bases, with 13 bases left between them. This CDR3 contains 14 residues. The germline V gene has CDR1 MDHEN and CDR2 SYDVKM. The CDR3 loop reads CASSLGGWNEKLFF. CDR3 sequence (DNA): TGTGCCAGCAGCCTTGGTGGATGGAATGAAAAACTGTTTTTT.

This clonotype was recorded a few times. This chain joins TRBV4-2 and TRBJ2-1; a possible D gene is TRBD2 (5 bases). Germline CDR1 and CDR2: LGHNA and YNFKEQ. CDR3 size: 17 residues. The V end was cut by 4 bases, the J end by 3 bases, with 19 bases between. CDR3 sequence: CASSLQTAPGGYNEQFF. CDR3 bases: TGTGCCAGCAGCCTCCAGACGGCGCCCGGAGGCTACAATGAGCAGTTCTTC.

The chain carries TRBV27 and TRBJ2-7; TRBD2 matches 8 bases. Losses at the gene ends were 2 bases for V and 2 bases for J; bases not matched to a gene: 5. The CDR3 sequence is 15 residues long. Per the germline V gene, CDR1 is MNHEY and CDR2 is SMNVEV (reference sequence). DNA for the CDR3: TGTGCCAGCAGTTTAAACGGGAGGGGCCCCTACGAGCAGTACTTC. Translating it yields CASSLNGRGPYEQYF.

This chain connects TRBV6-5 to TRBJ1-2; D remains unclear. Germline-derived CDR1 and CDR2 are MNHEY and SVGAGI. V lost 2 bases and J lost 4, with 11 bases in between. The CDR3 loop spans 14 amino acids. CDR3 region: CASSYAGGSYGYTF. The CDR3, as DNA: TGTGCCAGCAGTTACGCGGGCGGGTCCTATGGCTACACCTTC.

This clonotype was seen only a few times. Written as DNA, the CDR3 is TGCGCCAGCAGCGCCGTAGGGGCGGGAGATACGCAGTATTTT. Protein product: CASSAVGAGDTQYF. The chain has TRBV5-1 and TRBJ2-3; TRBD1 or TRBD2 may be the D gene (5 bases each). The CDR3 extends over 14 amino acids. Looked up from germline, CDR1 is SGHRS and CDR2 is YFSETQ. The V end was cut by 4 bases, the J end by 5 bases, with 14 bases between.

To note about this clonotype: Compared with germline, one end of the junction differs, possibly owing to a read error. CDR3 sequence: CASSLAGGSYTF. The CDR3 nucleotides are TGTGCCAGCAGCTTAGCCGGCGGTAGCTACACCTTC. The chain recombines TRBV12-3 or TRBV12-4 with TRBJ1-2, with D hard to call. This CDR3 is built from 12 residues.

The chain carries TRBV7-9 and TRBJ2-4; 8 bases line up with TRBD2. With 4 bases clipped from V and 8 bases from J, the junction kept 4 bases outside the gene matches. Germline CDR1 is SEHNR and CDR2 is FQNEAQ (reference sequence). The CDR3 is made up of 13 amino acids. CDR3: CASSSGGRDIQYF. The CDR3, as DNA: TGTGCCAGCAGCTCGGGGGGGCGCGACATTCAGTACTTC. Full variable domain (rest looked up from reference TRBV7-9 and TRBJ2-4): DTGVSQNPRHKITKRGQNVTFRCDPISEHNRLYWYRQTLGQGPEFLTYFQNEAQLEKSRLLSDRFSAERPKGSFSTLEIQRTEQGDSAMYLCASSSGGRDIQYFGAGTRLSVL.

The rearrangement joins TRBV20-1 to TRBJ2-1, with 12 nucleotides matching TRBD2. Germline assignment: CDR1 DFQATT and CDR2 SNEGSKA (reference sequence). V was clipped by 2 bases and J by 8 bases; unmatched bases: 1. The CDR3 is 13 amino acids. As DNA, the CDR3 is TGCAGTGCTAGACTAGCGGGAGGGCATGAGCAGTTCTTC. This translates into CSARLAGGHEQFF.

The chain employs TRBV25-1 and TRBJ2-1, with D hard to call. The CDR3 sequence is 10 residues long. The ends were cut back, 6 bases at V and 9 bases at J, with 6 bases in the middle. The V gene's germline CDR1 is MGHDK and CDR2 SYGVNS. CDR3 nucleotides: TGTGCCAGCAGAGGTACTGAGCAGTTCTTC. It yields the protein CASRGTEQFF.

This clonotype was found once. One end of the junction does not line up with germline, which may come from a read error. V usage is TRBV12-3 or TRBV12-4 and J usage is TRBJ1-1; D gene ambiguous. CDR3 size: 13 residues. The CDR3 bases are TGTACCAGCGCCCCAGCGATGAACACTGAAGCTTTCTTT. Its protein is CTSAPAMNTEAFF.

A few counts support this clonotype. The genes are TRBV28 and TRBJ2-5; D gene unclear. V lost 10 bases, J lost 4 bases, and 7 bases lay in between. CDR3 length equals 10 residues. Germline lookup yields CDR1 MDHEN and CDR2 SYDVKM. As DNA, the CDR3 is TGTGCCATCTCAGGAGAGACCCAGTACTTC. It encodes CAISGETQYF.

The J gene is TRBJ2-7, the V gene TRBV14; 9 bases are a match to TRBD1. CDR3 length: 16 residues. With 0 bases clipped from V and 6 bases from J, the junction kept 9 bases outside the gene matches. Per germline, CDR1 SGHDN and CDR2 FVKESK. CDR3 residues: CASSQETGTGFSEQYF. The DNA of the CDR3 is TGTGCCAGCAGCCAAGAGACCGGGACAGGGTTTTCCGAGCAGTACTTC.

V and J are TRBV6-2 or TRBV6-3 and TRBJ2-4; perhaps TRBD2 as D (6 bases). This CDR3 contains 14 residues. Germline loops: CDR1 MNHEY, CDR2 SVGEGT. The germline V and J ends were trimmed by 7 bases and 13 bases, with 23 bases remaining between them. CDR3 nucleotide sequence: TGTGCCAGCAAAGAAGGCGGGAACCCCGTTGAGCAGTACTTC. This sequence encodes CASKEGGNPVEQYF.

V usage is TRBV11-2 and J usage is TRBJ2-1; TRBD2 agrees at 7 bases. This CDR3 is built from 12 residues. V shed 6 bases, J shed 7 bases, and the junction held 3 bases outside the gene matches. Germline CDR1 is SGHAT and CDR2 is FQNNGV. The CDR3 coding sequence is TGTGCCAGCAGAGCGGGAAAAAATGAGCAGTTCTTC. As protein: CASRAGKNEQFF.

The CDR3 coding sequence is TGTGCCAGCAGCCAAGATCGTCGGGGGACAGATACGCAGTATTTT. Translating it yields CASSQDRRGTDTQYF. V gene TRBV4-2 combines with J gene TRBJ2-3, with D possibly TRBD2 on 6 matching bases. V was pared by 0 bases and J by 3 bases, with 10 bases between. Germline-derived CDR1 and CDR2 are LGHNA and YNFKEQ. The CDR3 has 15 amino acids.